Below, 12 T cell receptor beta chains from the same sample are listed, as sequenced in a study of cytomegalovirus exposure and HLA in healthy donors. The PCR used 60 Vbeta and 13 Jbeta primers. The protocol was immunoSEQ multiplex PCR, while the TCRdb copy is restricted to in-frame clones and leaves out a portion. The sample records tens of thousands of clones, more than 60% being singletons. Material: PBMCs. The origin of the receptors is a man over 45 in good health and CMV-seropositive.

The sample holds a few counts of this clone. J is TRBJ2-3 and V is TRBV9, with TRBD2 identical over 7 bases. The CDR3 is made up of 18 amino acids. Germline CDR1 reads SGDLS; CDR2 reads YYNGEE. J was trimmed by 2 bases and V by 2 bases; bases with no gene match: 14. DNA of the CDR3: TGTGCCAGCAGCGTTCCCAGGACTAGTGGTGTTATCACAGATACGCAGTATTTT. Translated, it gives CASSVPRTSGVITDTQYF.

V usage is TRBV19 and J usage is TRBJ1-5; 7 nucleotides align to TRBD1. Germline V CDR1 and CDR2: LNHDA, SQIVND (reference sequence). Trimming cost V 4 bases and J 3 bases; bases outside gene matches: 9. The CDR3 runs to 16 residues. The CDR3 DNA is TGTGCCAGTAGTAGCACCGGGACAGTGATCAATCAGCCCCAGCATTTT. It codes for CASSSTGTVINQPQHF.

A note on this clone: Distinct nucleotide sequences in the sample also encode this CDR3. This chain joins TRBV18 and TRBJ1-1; D is unresolved. V lost 2 bases to trimming and J lost 3 bases, with 7 bases between them. The CDR3 sequence is 13 residues long. In germline, CDR1 is KGHSH, CDR2 LQKENI. This chain's CDR3 is CASSPGRDTEAFF. CDR3 in DNA: TGTGCCAGCTCACCAGGGAGGGACACTGAAGCTTTCTTT.

This rearrangement joins TRBV2 to TRBJ1-1; 7 bases fit TRBD1. With V trimmed by 6 bases and J by 5 bases, 9 bases remained unmatched. Per the germline V gene, CDR1 is SNHLY and CDR2 is FYNNEI. The CDR3 spans 14 residues. Written as DNA, the CDR3 is TGTGCCAGCAGCGGACCAGGGGGGAATACTGAAGCTTTCTTT. This translates into CASSGPGGNTEAFF.

The rearrangement uses TRBV27 and TRBJ1-6; D is possibly TRBD1 (5 bases). CDR3 length: 16 residues. Trimming shortened V by 6 bases and J by 3 bases, and 15 bases separated the two germline ends. CDR1 and CDR2 (germline): MNHEY, SMNVEV (reference sequence). The CDR3 spells CASRSQWGGYNSPLHF. CDR3 DNA sequence: TGTGCCAGCAGATCACAGTGGGGGGGCTATAATTCACCCCTCCACTTT.

The chain is built from TRBV6-5 and TRBJ2-3; the D gene is possibly TRBD2 (6 bases). Trimming shortened V by 2 bases and J by 4 bases, and 16 bases separated the two germline ends. This CDR3 region has 16 residues. Germline V gene data show CDR1 as MNHEY and CDR2 as SVGAGI. The CDR3 is CASSYDPTRWADTQYF. The DNA of the CDR3 is TGTGCCAGCAGTTACGATCCGACTAGGTGGGCAGATACGCAGTATTTT.

This clone appeared a single time. This sequence joins TRBV18 and TRBJ1-4, with a possible D match to TRBD1 (5 bases). Trimming left V 1 base short and J 11 bases short, with 11 bases between. Germline V gene sequence: CDR1 KGHSH, CDR2 LQKENI. The CDR3 has 13 amino acids. CDR3 protein: CASSPLDSAKLFF. The CDR3, as DNA: TGTGCCAGCTCACCACTAGACAGCGCGAAACTGTTTTTT.

The V and J genes are TRBV6-6 and TRBJ1-3, with 7 bases matching TRBD1. Trimming took 2 bases from V and 0 from J; bases not matched to a gene: 4. CDR3 size: 16 residues. The germline CDR1 and CDR2 sequences are MNHNY and SVGAGI (reference sequence). The CDR3 DNA is TGTGCCAGCAGTTACGGCCAGGGGGACTCTGGAAACACCATATATTTT. Protein: CASSYGQGDSGNTIYF.

The chain combines TRBV29-1 with TRBJ2-5; TRBD2 agrees at 11 bases. This CDR3 comprises 15 residues. Per germline, CDR1 SQVTM and CDR2 ANQGSEA. The V segment lost 7 bases and the J segment 5 bases; nucleotides outside the gene matches: 12. The CDR3 is CSGEGSGRAWETQYF. The CDR3 nucleotides read TGCAGCGGTGAGGGTAGCGGGAGGGCCTGGGAGACCCAGTACTTC. The variable domain in full, completed from reference TRBV29-1 and TRBJ2-5, reads SAVISQKPSRDICQRGTSLTIQCQVDSQVTMMFWYRQQPGQSLTLIATANQGSEATYESGFVIDKFPISRPNLTFSTLTVSNMSPEDSSIYLCSGEGSGRAWETQYFGPGTRLLVL.

This clone was seen once. The chain employs TRBV18 and TRBJ2-6; 9 bases are a match to TRBD1. This CDR3 spans 17 amino acids. The junction had 9 bases not matched to a gene; V was cut back by 8 bases and J by 1 base. CDR1 and CDR2 (germline): KGHSH, LQKENI. The CDR3 DNA reads as TGTGCCAGCGTCCGGGACAGGGCGAGTTCTGGGGCCAACGTCCTGACTTTC. It specifies CASVRDRASSGANVLTF.

This clone was found a few times. The J gene is TRBJ2-1, the V gene TRBV9, with 7 bases that match TRBD2. The CDR3 loop spans 15 amino acids. V was pared by 0 bases and J by 6 bases, with 6 bases of the junction left unmatched. Germline CDR1 is SGDLS and CDR2 is YYNGEE. CDR3 protein: CASSVGGGRTNEQFF. CDR3 DNA: TGTGCCAGCAGCGTAGGGGGGGGACGGACCAATGAGCAGTTCTTC.

V is TRBV5-1 and J is TRBJ1-5; D is ambiguous. Germline-derived CDR1 and CDR2 are SGHRS and YFSETQ. This CDR3 is 21 amino acids long. V gave up 0 bases and J gave up 3 bases, with 28 bases separating them. DNA of the CDR3: TGCGCCAGCAGCTTGGTGGGCGTGGAGGCCTCCGGTCTAAATTACAATCAGCCCCAGCATTTT. Its translation is CASSLVGVEASGLNYNQPQHF. Based on the CDR3 plus reference TRBV5-1 and TRBJ1-5, the full variable domain is KAGVTQTPRYLIKTRGQQVTLSCSPISGHRSVSWYQQTPGQGLQFLFEYFSETQRNKGNFPGRFSGRQFSNSRSEMNVSTLELGDSALYLCASSLVGVEASGLNYNQPQHFGDGTRLSIL.